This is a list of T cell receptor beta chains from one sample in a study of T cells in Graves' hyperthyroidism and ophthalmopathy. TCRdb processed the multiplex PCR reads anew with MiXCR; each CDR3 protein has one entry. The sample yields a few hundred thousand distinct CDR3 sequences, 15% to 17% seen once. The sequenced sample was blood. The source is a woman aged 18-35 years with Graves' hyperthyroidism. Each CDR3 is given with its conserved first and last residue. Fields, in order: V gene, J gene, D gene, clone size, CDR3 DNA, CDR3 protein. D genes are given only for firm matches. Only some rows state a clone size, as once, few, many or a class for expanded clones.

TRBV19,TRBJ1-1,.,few,TGTGCCAGTAGTCGGGCGTCCGGCAGACTGAACACTGAAGCTTTCTTT,CASSRASGRLNTEAFF
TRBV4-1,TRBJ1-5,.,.,TGCGCCAGCAGCCAAGACGAGGGAAATCAGCCCCAGCATTTT,CASSQDEGNQPQHF
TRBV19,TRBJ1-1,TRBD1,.,TGTGCCAGTAGAGAGACAGGGGGCCTCACTGAAGCTTTCTTT,CASRETGGLTEAFF
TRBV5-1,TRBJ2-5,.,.,TGCGCCAGCAGCTTGGGACCCCCGCCGCAAGAGACCCAGTACTTC,CASSLGPPPQETQYF
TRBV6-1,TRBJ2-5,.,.,TGTGCCAGCAGCCTAGTCCGCCCGCCGCAAGAGACCCAGTACTTC,CASSLVRPPQETQYF
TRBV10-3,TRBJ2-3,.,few,TGTGCCATCAGTGGGTTAAGCGGAGCTAGCACAGATACGCAGTATTTT,CAISGLSGASTDTQYF
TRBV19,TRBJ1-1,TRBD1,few,TGTGCCAGTAGTGTAAAGGGGGCGCCGCGGACTGAAGCTTTCTTT,CASSVKGAPRTEAFF
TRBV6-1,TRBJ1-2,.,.,TGTGCCGCGGGACTAGAAGGCTACACCTTC,CAAGLEGYTF
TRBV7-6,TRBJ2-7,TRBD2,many,TGTGCCAGCAGCTTAGGGGAACTAGCGGGAGAGCAGTACTTC,CASSLGELAGEQYF
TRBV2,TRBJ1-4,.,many,TGTGCCAGCAGTGACTTACTGGGCTTTAATGAAAAACTGTTTTTT,CASSDLLGFNEKLFF
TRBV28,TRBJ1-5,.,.,TGTGCCAGCAGTTTTATCGTTTTGGGTCAGCCCCAGCATTTT,CASSFIVLGQPQHF
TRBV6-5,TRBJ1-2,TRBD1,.,TGTGCCAGCAGTTACTCGGCGGACAGGGCGTCGAGTGGCTACACCTTC,CASSYSADRASSGYTF
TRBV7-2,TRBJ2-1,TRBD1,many,TGTGCCAGCAGTCGACAAGCAGGGGGTAGCTCCTACAATGAGCAGTTCTTC,CASSRQAGGSSYNEQFF
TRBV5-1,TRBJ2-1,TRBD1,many,TGCGCCAGCAGCTTGGTCACAGGGGTCCCCTCCTACAATGAGCAGTTCTTC,CASSLVTGVPSYNEQFF
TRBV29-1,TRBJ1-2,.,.,TGCAGCGTTCTCCAGGCCTATGGCTACACCTTC,CSVLQAYGYTF
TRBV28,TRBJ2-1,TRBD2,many,TGTGCCAGCAGTTTGCCCGGACTAGCGGGAGAAGGTGAGCAGTTCTTC,CASSLPGLAGEGEQFF
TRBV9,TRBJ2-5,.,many,TGTGCCAGCAGCGTAAGGGGCCTGAAGGGAAACCAAGAGACCCAGTACTTC,CASSVRGLKGNQETQYF